The 27 T cell receptor beta chains reported below all come from one sample, sequenced in a study of cytomegalovirus exposure and HLA in healthy donors. The PCR used 60 Vbeta and 13 Jbeta primers. Sequencing used immunoSEQ multiplex PCR; TCRdb keeps in-frame clones, though not all of them. The repertoire consists of 200,000 to 300,000 clones, with around 81% occurring once and the leading ten covering 7% to 9%. Sequenced input: PBMCs. Receptor source: a woman in her fifties or sixties in good health and CMV-seropositive.

This clone was observed a single time. J is TRBJ2-7 and V is TRBV5-1, with 7 bases that match TRBD2. The germline CDR1 and CDR2 sequences are SGHRS and YFSETQ. The J segment lost 2 bases and the V segment lost 4 bases, leaving 9 bases of the junction unmatched. The CDR3 spans 15 residues. The chain's CDR3 is CASSHYERGPYEQYF. The CDR3 DNA reads TGCGCCAGCAGCCATTACGAGCGGGGACCCTACGAGCAGTACTTC.

The chain carries TRBV5-1 and TRBJ1-2; possibly TRBD1 for D (5 bases). V was cut by 2 bases and J by 6 bases, with 11 bases left in between. Germline V lookup: CDR1 SGHRS, CDR2 YFSETQ. The CDR3 length is 13 residues. CDR3 in DNA: TGCGCCAGCAGCTTAGGGGAAGGAGATGGCTACACCTTC. Amino acids: CASSLGEGDGYTF.

This clone was detected a few times. This sequence joins TRBV7-3 and TRBJ2-1; 11 bases agree with TRBD2. V gave up 5 bases and J gave up 4 bases; unmatched junction bases: 7. In germline, CDR1 is SGHTA, CDR2 FQGTGA. This CDR3 comprises 16 residues. The CDR3 nucleotides read TGTGCCAGCAGCGCGCCCTCTAGCGGGGGGTACAATGAGCAGTTCTTC. It translates to CASSAPSSGGYNEQFF.

This chain links TRBV5-1 with TRBJ2-3, with TRBD2 as a possible D gene (6 bases). The germline CDR1 and CDR2 sequences are SGHRS and YFSETQ. V lost 7 bases to trimming and J lost 0 bases, with 12 bases between them. The CDR3 totals 14 residues. In DNA form, the CDR3 reads TGCGCCAGCTCTAGCGCGGCAAGCACAGATACGCAGTATTTT. Its protein product is CASSSAASTDTQYF.

This sequence joins TRBV5-4 and TRBJ2-7; TRBD2 agrees at 11 bases. CDR3 length: 15 residues. Looked up from germline, CDR1 is SGHNT and CDR2 is YYREEE (reference sequence). V lost 5 bases and J lost 0; bases outside the gene matches: 4. The CDR3 bases are TGTGCCAGCAGTTTTGGACTAGCGGGCTCCTACGAGCAGTACTTC. Its protein is CASSFGLAGSYEQYF. Filled out from reference TRBV5-4 and TRBJ2-7, the complete variable domain reads ETGVTQSPTHLIKTRGQQVTLRCSSQSGHNTVSWYQQALGQGPQFIFQYYREEENGRGNFPPRFSGLQFPNYSSELNVNALELDDSALYLCASSFGLAGSYEQYFGPGTRLTVT.

The rearrangement joins TRBV30 to TRBJ1-5, with D possibly TRBD1 on 5 matching bases. The CDR3 covers 13 residues. Deletions cut 1 base from V and 6 bases from J, with 10 bases between. The V gene's germline CDR1 is GTSNPN and CDR2 SVGIG (reference sequence). The CDR3 DNA is TGTGCCTGGAGTGCGACAGAGTTTCAGCCCCAGCATTTT. It is translated as CAWSATEFQPQHF.

V gene TRBV2 combines with J gene TRBJ2-7; 7 bases match TRBD1. The CDR3 consists of 14 residues. V shed 6 bases and J 5 bases; nucleotides not matched to a gene: 10. The germline V gene has CDR1 SNHLY and CDR2 FYNNEI. The CDR3 reads CASRAQTGSHEQYF. The CDR3 nucleotides read TGTGCCAGCAGAGCACAGACAGGGAGCCACGAGCAGTACTTC.

This chain uses TRBV9 with TRBJ2-1; 7 bases are a match to TRBD1. V shed 4 bases and J 5 bases; nucleotides not matched to a gene: 9. There are 15 residues in the CDR3. Per the germline V gene, CDR1 is SGDLS and CDR2 is YYNGEE. CDR3 sequence (DNA): TGTGCCAGCAGCCCCAGGGGGTGGATCGACAATGAGCAGTTCTTC. This codes for CASSPRGWIDNEQFF.

The V and J genes are TRBV4-2 and TRBJ2-1; D uncertain. This CDR3 has 15 amino acids. The V and J ends lost 0 bases and 10 bases respectively, with 16 bases between them. Germline CDR1 reads LGHNA; CDR2 reads YNFKEQ. The CDR3 protein is CASSQEAPSRIEQFF. CDR3 nucleotide sequence: TGTGCCAGCAGCCAAGAGGCCCCCTCTAGGATCGAGCAGTTCTTC.

The rearrangement links TRBV6-1 to TRBJ1-2; D may be TRBD1 (6 bases). Trimming removed 1 base at V and 4 bases at J, with 13 bases between. From germline, CDR1 is MNHNS and CDR2 SASEGT. CDR3 length: 15 amino acids. CDR3 amino acids: CASSEGPGAGYGYTF. CDR3 coding DNA: TGTGCCAGCAGTGAAGGACCAGGGGCCGGCTATGGCTACACCTTC.

The chain recombines TRBV10-3 with TRBJ2-1, with 10 bases lining up with TRBD2. Germline V gives CDR1 ENHRY, CDR2 SYGVKD. This CDR3 has 16 amino acids. The trim removed 10 bases at V and 3 bases at J, leaving 12 bases unmatched. This CDR3 reads CATNRAGGLGYNEQFF. The DNA of the CDR3 is TGTGCCACCAATCGAGCGGGAGGGCTGGGCTACAATGAGCAGTTCTTC.

This sequence joins TRBV5-1 and TRBJ2-7, with 9 bases identical to TRBD1. With V trimmed by 4 bases and J by 2 bases, 7 bases remained unmatched. This CDR3 is built from 15 residues. Germline lookup yields CDR1 SGHRS and CDR2 YFSETQ. The CDR3 DNA sequence: TGCGCCAGCAGCGACGGGACAGGGTTTACCTACGAGCAGTACTTC. It translates to CASSDGTGFTYEQYF. The complete variable domain, with remaining parts taken from reference TRBV5-1 and TRBJ2-7, reads KAGVTQTPRYLIKTRGQQVTLSCSPISGHRSVSWYQQTPGQGLQFLFEYFSETQRNKGNFPGRFSGRQFSNSRSEMNVSTLELGDSALYLCASSDGTGFTYEQYFGPGTRLTVT.

V is TRBV9 and J is TRBJ2-7, with a tentative D call TRBD1 (6 bases). The V gene's germline CDR1 is SGDLS and CDR2 YYNGEE. Trimming left V 3 bases short and J 0 bases short, with 19 bases between. CDR3 length: 17 residues. CDR3 region: CASSASVGGTTSYEQYF. CDR3 in DNA: TGTGCCAGCAGCGCATCCGTAGGTGGGACAACCTCCTACGAGCAGTACTTC.

The gene calls are TRBV18 and TRBJ2-1, with 7 bases identical to TRBD1. Trimming cost V 6 bases and J 7 bases; bases outside gene matches: 9. Germline lookup yields CDR1 KGHSH and CDR2 LQKENI. The CDR3 runs to 14 residues. The CDR3 DNA follows: TGTGCCAGCTCGGGGGAAATACAGGGGAATGAGCAGTTCTTC. This gives the protein CASSGEIQGNEQFF.

The chain uses TRBV5-1 and TRBJ2-1, with D maybe TRBD2 (5 bases). CDR3 length equals 13 residues. Between the trimmed V and J ends, which lost 4 bases and 8 bases, there was a span of 13 bases. In germline, CDR1 is SGHRS, CDR2 YFSETQ. CDR3 region: CASSEGQRDEQFF. DNA of the CDR3: TGCGCCAGCAGCGAGGGTCAACGGGATGAGCAGTTCTTC.

Only a few counts were recorded for this clone. The chain links TRBV5-4 to TRBJ2-5; D not certain. V dropped 2 bases and J dropped 3 bases, with 8 bases sitting between them. The CDR3 spans 13 residues. Germline lookup yields CDR1 SGHNT and CDR2 YYREEE (reference sequence). Here the CDR3 DNA reads TGTGCCAGCAGCTTTGGGCAGGAAGAGACCCAGTACTTC. Translated: CASSFGQEETQYF.

This rearrangement joins TRBV28 to TRBJ1-2, with D perhaps matching TRBD1 (6 bases). Trimming removed 7 bases at V and 8 bases at J, with 23 bases between. This CDR3 has 15 amino acids. Germline lookup yields CDR1 MDHEN and CDR2 SYDVKM. CDR3 amino acids: CASTLGASKTGGYTF. As DNA, the CDR3 is TGTGCCAGCACCCTGGGGGCCAGCAAGACTGGGGGCTACACCTTC.

This clone was found a few times. This sequence joins TRBV19 and TRBJ1-1; D may be TRBD1 (6 bases). The germline gives CDR1 LNHDA, CDR2 SQIVND (reference sequence). Trimming removed 1 base from V and 0 bases from J, with 15 bases in between. This CDR3 is 17 amino acids long. CDR3 in amino acids: CASSIGDRYRLNTEAFF. The CDR3 region has the DNA TGTGCCAGTAGTATAGGCGACAGGTATCGATTGAACACTGAAGCTTTCTTT. Full variable domain (remainder filled in from reference TRBV19 and TRBJ1-1): DGGITQSPKYLFRKEGQNVTLSCEQNLNHDAMYWYRQDPGQGLRLIYYSQIVNDFQKGDIAEGYSVSREKKESFPLTVTSAQKNPTAFYLCASSIGDRYRLNTEAFFGQGTRLTVV.

V and J are TRBV6-6 and TRBJ1-2; the match to TRBD1 covers 7 bases. V dropped 4 bases and J dropped 4; count of bases not matched to a gene: 12. The CDR3 loop spans 16 amino acids. Germline V gene lookup returns CDR1 MNHNY and CDR2 SVGAGI (reference sequence). The CDR3 is CASSSGQVRGGYGYTF. The CDR3, as DNA: TGTGCCAGCAGTTCCGGACAGGTGCGGGGAGGCTATGGCTACACCTTC.

The chain combines TRBV29-1 with TRBJ1-2; D is unresolved. There are 12 residues in the CDR3. Germline CDR1 SQVTM, CDR2 ANQGSEA. Deletions cut 3 bases from V and 6 bases from J, with 11 bases between. CDR3 nucleotides: TGCAGCGTTGATATGGGCCAGAATGGCTACACCTTC. Translation: CSVDMGQNGYTF.

This clone showed up just once. The V gene is TRBV27, the J gene TRBJ2-1; TRBD2 aligns across 7 bases. Trimming cost V 6 bases and J 6 bases; bases outside gene matches: 11. The germline CDR1 and CDR2 sequences are MNHEY and SMNVEV (reference sequence). This CDR3 is built from 15 residues. The CDR3: CASSEWAGVPNEQFF. For the CDR3, the DNA is TGTGCCAGCAGCGAATGGGCGGGGGTCCCCAATGAGCAGTTCTTC.

This sequence joins TRBV5-4 and TRBJ1-2, with TRBD1 matching over 7 bases. Per germline, CDR1 SGHNT and CDR2 YYREEE (reference sequence). The V segment lost 3 bases and the J segment 8 bases; nucleotides outside the gene matches: 13. The CDR3 sequence is 15 residues long. CDR3 bases: TGTGCCAGCAGCTCGCCGATAGACAGGGTTGAGGGCTACACCTTC. This encodes CASSSPIDRVEGYTF. The full variable domain, in which reference TRBV5-4 and TRBJ1-2 provide the parts outside the CDR3, is ETGVTQSPTHLIKTRGQQVTLRCSSQSGHNTVSWYQQALGQGPQFIFQYYREEENGRGNFPPRFSGLQFPNYSSELNVNALELDDSALYLCASSSPIDRVEGYTFGSGTRLTVV.

The chain employs TRBV5-1 and TRBJ2-2; 10 positions agree with TRBD1. The CDR3 runs to 16 residues. Germline CDR1 and CDR2: SGHRS and YFSETQ. The junction had 6 bases not matched to a gene; V was cut back by 3 bases and J by 4 bases. CDR3 DNA sequence: TGCGCCAGCAGCTCCGGTGGGACAGGGGCCACCGGGGAGCTGTTTTTT. Protein: CASSSGGTGATGELFF.

The chain recombines TRBV6-5 with TRBJ1-2; weak D call: TRBD1 (6 bases). The CDR3 is made up of 14 amino acids. CDR1 and CDR2 (germline): MNHEY, SVGAGI. V lost 6 bases to trimming and J lost 7 bases, with 18 bases between them. The CDR3 is CASSPGRGAGGYTF. As DNA, the CDR3 is TGTGCCAGCAGCCCGGGTCGGGGGGCCGGTGGCTACACCTTC.

This clone came up a few times. The gene calls are TRBV27 and TRBJ1-1; possible D gene TRBD1, 5 bases. The germline V and J ends were trimmed by 6 bases and 4 bases, with 15 bases remaining between them. This CDR3 comprises 14 residues. Germline CDR1 is MNHEY and CDR2 is SMNVEV (reference sequence). The CDR3 sequence: CASSRTRDSTEAFF. For the CDR3, the DNA is TGTGCCAGCAGCAGGACACGTGATAGCACTGAAGCTTTCTTT.

The chain joins TRBV30 to TRBJ1-1; tentative D call: TRBD1 (5 bases). Trimming removed 4 bases from V and 1 base from J, with 13 bases in between. The CDR3 is made up of 14 amino acids. CDR1 and CDR2 (germline): GTSNPN, SVGIG (reference sequence). CDR3 residues: CAWTPGTGNTEAFF. In DNA form, the CDR3 reads TGTGCCTGGACCCCCGGGACTGGGAACACTGAAGCTTTCTTT. The full variable domain, with the rest looked up from reference TRBV30 and TRBJ1-1, is SQTIHQWPATLVQPVGSPLSLECTVEGTSNPNLYWYRQAAGRGLQLLFYSVGIGQISSEVPQNLSASRPQDRQFILSSKKLLLSDSGFYLCAWTPGTGNTEAFFGQGTRLTVV.

The chain carries TRBV4-1 and TRBJ2-2; 11 positions agree with TRBD2. The CDR3 consists of 18 residues. Trimming at V came to 1 base and at J to 1 base, leaving 5 bases not matched to a gene. Germline CDR1 reads MGHRA; CDR2 reads YSYEKL. The CDR3 loop reads CASSQASGRLRNTGELFF. The CDR3 coding sequence is TGCGCCAGCAGCCAAGCTAGCGGGAGGCTTCGGAACACCGGGGAGCTGTTTTTT.